This TCR beta chain was sequenced in a study of CD8+CD57+ T cells in acquired aplastic anemia. Across the study: 3 to 4 ug was the average amount of DNA from sorted CD4+ and CD8+ cells.

To note about this clonotype: No antigen is known for it.

Patients selected for sequencing had displayed CD8+CD57+ cell expansion by flow cytometry. No patient had been given any therapy when blood was sampled. Germline values: CDR1 SEHNR, CDR2 FQNEAQ (reference sequence). V was shortened by 8 bases and J by 2 bases, with 12 bases between the two germline ends. The CDR3 runs to 13 residues. The study's findings and limits: Patients and controls shared under 35 CD8+ CDR3 sequences, which appeared highly expressed in patients and within their immunodominant clones.

The template for TCR beta VDJ and CDR3 sequence profiling was genomic DNA. Using its own MiXCR run on the reads, TCRdb lists one record per CDR3 protein. The repertoire holds just over 450,000 distinct CDR3 sequences, with about a third as singletons. This receptor was taken from a human donor with aplastic anemia. Sequencing input: sorted CD4+, CD8+, or CD8+CD57+ T cells (not recorded which) from PBMCs. V usage is TRBV7-9 and J usage is TRBJ1-1, with a possible D match to TRBD1 (6 bases). The CDR3, as DNA: TGTGCCAGCGGCTGGGGGCATAACACTGAAGCTTTCTTT. It translates to CASGWGHNTEAFF. The variable domain in full, with the rest retrieved from reference TRBV7-9 and TRBJ1-1, is DTGVSQNPRHKITKRGQNVTFRCDPISEHNRLYWYRQTLGQGPEFLTYFQNEAQLEKSRLLSDRFSAERPKGSFSTLEIQRTEQGDSAMYLCASGWGHNTEAFFGQGTRLTVV.